This T cell receptor beta chain was found in a study of blood T cells in healthy people across ages. Study-wide results and limits: A conclusive naive versus antigen-experienced comparison was prevented by the unsorted PBMCs. Long-lived donors exceeded aged donors in naive CD4+ cells and diversity.

A note on this clonotype: Its cognate antigen is unknown. Mismatch with germline at one junction end may stem from a read error.

Germline CDR1 and CDR2: DFQATT and SNEGSKA (reference sequence). The CDR3 is made up of 16 amino acids. Primers used in a second PCR of roughly 7 to 11 cycles were a sample-barcoded 5' primer and a J-beta primer mix. TCRdb passed the 5' RACE reads through MiXCR, listing each CDR3 protein once. The sample has 1.8 million or so distinct CDR3 sequences, about two fifths seen once. Specimen: blood. This sequence was found in a human donor in good health. The chain links TRBV20-1 to TRBJ2-6, with D possibly matching TRBD1 (5 bases). CDR3 region: CSAKGLSVTGANVRTF. CDR3 DNA sequence: TGCAGTGCCAAGGGCCTGAGCGTTACTGGGGCCAACGTCCGGACTTTC.